These T cell receptor beta chains were read from a single sample in a study of molecular identifiers for immune sequencing clone quantification. TCRdb reanalysed the PCR reads using MiXCR and keeps one entry per CDR3 protein. The sample includes roughly 90,000 distinct CDR3 sequences, 20% to 30% of them seen just once. The sequenced sample consisted of naive CD8+ T cells from blood, with Jurkat cell RNA spiked in. The source is a human donor in good health. Some libraries in this study had Jurkat cell RNA spiked in. Each CDR3 is given with its conserved first and last residue. The order of the fields is D gene, J gene, clone size, V gene, CDR3 protein, CDR3 DNA. A D gene is named only where the DNA matches it firmly. Rows may omit the clone size; those that give it use once, few, many or a size class.

>.|TRBJ2-4|many|TRBV12-3/TRBV12-4
CASSLGVSKNIQYF
TGTGCCAGCAGTTTAGGGGTTTCCAAAAACATTCAGTACTTC
>TRBD1|TRBJ1-5|few|TRBV3-1
CASSPGQGTYSNQPQHF
TGTGCCAGCAGCCCTGGACAGGGGACTTATAGCAATCAGCCCCAGCATTTT
>.|TRBJ1-4|many|TRBV7-9
CASSLEVVAGHHSTNEKLFF
TGTGCCAGCAGCTTAGAGGTAGTGGCCGGGCACCACTCAACTAATGAAAAACTGTTTTTT
>.|TRBJ1-1|many|TRBV4-1
CASSHSIGWPDTEAFF
TGCGCCAGCAGCCACTCAATAGGTTGGCCGGACACTGAAGCTTTCTTT
>TRBD2|TRBJ2-1|few|TRBV20-1
CSARGGIGLAGYNEQFF
TGCAGTGCTAGAGGCGGTATCGGACTAGCGGGATACAATGAGCAGTTCTTC
>.|TRBJ1-1|many|TRBV27
CASSFGTEAFF
TGTGCCAGCAGTTTTGGGACTGAAGCTTTCTTT
>TRBD2|TRBJ2-5|many|TRBV12-3/TRBV12-4
CASSIWTSGRHETQYF
TGTGCCAGCAGTATTTGGACTAGCGGGAGGCATGAGACCCAGTACTTC
>.|TRBJ1-2|many|TRBV14
CASSQESGGYYGYTF
TGTGCCAGCAGCCAAGAGTCGGGAGGGTACTATGGCTACACCTTC
>.|TRBJ2-3|.|TRBV18
CATSPGAGTDTQYF
TGTGCCACCTCACCAGGGGCGGGGACAGATACGCAGTATTTC
>TRBD1|TRBJ2-7|.|TRBV3-1
CASSTGTGGYEQYF
TGTGCCAGCAGCACCGGGACAGGGGGGTACGAGCAGTACTTC
>.|TRBJ2-1|few|TRBV15
CATSRAPGVGYNEQFF
TGTGCCACCAGCAGAGCCCCAGGGGTCGGCTACAATGAGCAGTTCTTC
>.|TRBJ2-7|.|TRBV4-3
CASSRESGTRSYEQYF
TGCGCCAGCAGCCGAGAATCCGGGACTCGGTCCTACGAGCAGTACTTC
>.|TRBJ2-1|few|TRBV6-5
CASSSEPNEQFF
TGTGCCAGCAGTAGTGAACCCAATGAGCAGTTCTTC
>.|TRBJ1-1|many|TRBV6-2/TRBV6-3
CASRENRNEAFF
TGTGCCAGCAGGGAAAACAGGAATGAAGCTTTCTTT
>.|TRBJ2-7|.|TRBV5-1
CASSWSDDYEQYF
TGCGCCAGCAGCTGGTCTGACGACTACGAGCAGTACTTC
>.|TRBJ2-7|.|TRBV20-1
CSARNSYEQYF
TGCAGTGCTAGAAACTCCTACGAGCAGTACTTC
>TRBD1|TRBJ1-1|.|TRBV6-2/TRBV6-3
CASSYTLTGATEAFF
TGTGCCAGCAGCTACACCCTTACAGGGGCAACTGAAGCTTTCTTT
>.|TRBJ2-7|many|TRBV2
CASSEEVSPSYEQYF
TGTGCCAGCAGTGAAGAGGTTAGCCCGAGCTACGAGCAGTACTTC
>.|TRBJ2-5|many|TRBV5-1
CASSLVFLNPVETQYF
TGCGCCAGCAGCTTGGTATTCCTAAACCCGGTGGAGACCCAGTACTTC
>.|TRBJ2-3|few|TRBV4-1
CASSPRSSHTQYF
TGCGCCAGCAGCCCACGGTCGTCGCATACGCAGTATTTT
>TRBD2|TRBJ2-3|many|TRBV7-6
CASSLSSGGDTQYF
TGTGCCAGCAGCTTAAGTAGCGGGGGTGATACGCAGTATTTT
>.|TRBJ1-3|many|TRBV13
CASSHTGYSGNTIYF
TGTGCCAGCAGCCATACAGGTTACTCTGGAAACACCATATATTTT
>.|TRBJ2-7|.|TRBV5-1
CACSSPGVAYEQNF
TGCGCCTGCAGCTCTCCCGGGGTAGCGTACGAGCAGAACTTC
>TRBD2|TRBJ2-7|few|TRBV10-3
CATREGFEQYF
TGTGCCACCCGGGAGGGGTTCGAGCAGTACTTC
>.|TRBJ2-3|many|TRBV30
CAWRSGSTDTQYF
TGTGCCTGGAGGAGCGGTAGCACAGATACGCAGTATTTT
>.|TRBJ2-1|few|TRBV20-1
CSARVLATSSLSYNEQLF
TGCAGTGCTAGAGTTCTTGCGACTAGTAGCCTTTCCTACAATGAGCAGCTCTTC
>.|TRBJ2-3|many|TRBV6-1
CASTSGGGTRTDTQYF
TGTGCCAGCACCTCCGGGGGAGGCACCCGCACAGATACGCAGTATTTT
>.|TRBJ2-7|many|TRBV4-3
CASSQEGLLYEQYF
TGCGCCAGCAGCCAAGAAGGACTACTCTACGAGCAGTACTTC
>.|TRBJ2-1|.|TRBV7-8
CASSLNGQGPSSYNEQFF
TGTGCCAGCAGCTTAAATGGCCAGGGACCCAGCTCCTACAATGAGCAGTTCTTC
>TRBD2|TRBJ2-1|.|TRBV7-6
CASGPLLAEGPDF
TGTGCCAGCGGGCCCTTACTAGCGGAGGGGCCGGACTTC
>.|TRBJ2-5|.|TRBV20-1
CSARDRRDAQETQYF
TGCAGTGCTAGAGATAGGAGGGATGCTCAAGAGACCCAGTACTTC
>TRBD2|TRBJ2-5|few|TRBV14
CASSQVPGLAGLETQYF
TGTGCCAGCAGCCAAGTTCCGGGACTAGCGGGGTTAGAGACCCAGTACTTC
>TRBD2|TRBJ2-7|many|TRBV3-1
CASSPGLGGLEQYF
TGTGCCAGCAGCCCGGGACTGGGAGGGCTCGAGCAGTACTTC
>TRBD2|TRBJ2-5|.|TRBV28
CASTSVGLAGGGWGETQYF
TGTGCCAGCACCTCCGTCGGGCTAGCGGGAGGGGGTTGGGGAGAGACCCAGTACTTC
>TRBD1|TRBJ1-1|many|TRBV5-4
CASSLTGGTNAFF
TGTGCCAGCAGCTTGACAGGGGGCACTAACGCTTTCTTT
>.|TRBJ2-3|few|TRBV4-3
CASSQDPGRGGADTQYF
TGCGCCAGCAGCCAAGATCCGGGGCGGGGTGGGGCAGATACGCAGTATTTT
>TRBD2|TRBJ2-3|.|TRBV11-2
CASSLGWLAGARRSTDTQYF
TGTGCCAGCAGCTTAGGGTGGCTAGCGGGGGCCAGACGCAGCACAGATACGCAGTATTTT
>.|TRBJ2-2|many|TRBV7-9
CASSPSVNTGELFF
TGTGCCAGCAGCCCTTCAGTGAACACCGGGGAGCTGTTTTTT
>TRBD1|TRBJ2-2|.|TRBV28
CASSYRGVMTGELFF
TGTGCCAGCAGTTACAGGGGGGTGATGACCGGGGAGCTGTTTTTT
>TRBD2|TRBJ2-7|many|TRBV7-2
CASSLVGTAGGYYYEQYF
TGTGCCAGCAGCTTGGTGGGAACGGCGGGGGGGTACTACTACGAGCAGTACTTC
>TRBD1|TRBJ1-1|many|TRBV27
CASSLETGGLGTEAFF
TGTGCCAGCAGTTTAGAAACAGGGGGGCTCGGCACTGAAGCTTTCTTT
>.|TRBJ2-7|many|TRBV20-1
CSVKRRVSLDEQYF
TGCAGTGTAAAAAGGAGGGTGTCCTTGGACGAGCAGTACTTC
>TRBD1|TRBJ2-2|.|TRBV20-1
CSAKGRGTGRTGEPFF
TGCAGTGCTAAAGGAAGGGGGACAGGGCGAACCGGGGAGCCGTTTTTT
>TRBD2|TRBJ2-2|.|TRBV9
CASSVTSGGTPGTGELFF
TGTGCCAGCAGCGTGACTAGCGGGGGAACTCCGGGCACCGGGGAGCTGTTTTTT
>TRBD1|TRBJ2-7|once|TRBV20-1
CRAGGPGQFTYEQYF
TGCCGTGCTGGCGGCCCGGGACAGTTTACCTACGAGCAGTACTTC
>TRBD1|TRBJ1-1|.|TRBV24-1
CATRGGDSTEAFF
TGTGCCACCCGAGGGGGCGATAGCACTGAAGCTTTCTTT
>.|TRBJ1-3|.|TRBV29-1
CSVEIMGGTIYF
TGCAGCGTTGAGATTATGGGGGGCACCATATATTTT
>TRBD1|TRBJ1-5|.|TRBV19
CASSTGQERNQPQHF
TGTGCCAGTAGTACGGGACAGGAGAGGAATCAGCCCCAGCATTTT
>.|TRBJ2-1|many|TRBV12-3/TRBV12-4
CASTSGSHGEQFF
TGTGCCAGCACCTCCGGGTCCCATGGTGAGCAGTTCTTC
>.|TRBJ1-1|.|TRBV4-2
CASSQDQGGDTEAFF
TGTGCCAGCAGCCAAGATCAGGGAGGGGACACTGAAGCTTTCTTT
>.|TRBJ2-7|many|TRBV13
CASSSGPTDEQYF
TGTGCCAGCAGCTCCGGGCCCACGGACGAGCAGTACTTC
>.|TRBJ2-3|few|TRBV9
CASSALVASTDTQYF
TGTGCCAGCAGCGCCCTGGTGGCTAGCACAGATACGCAGTATTTT
>.|TRBJ2-1|.|TRBV20-1
CSARGGGPINEQFF
TGCAGTGCTAGAGGGGGGGGGCCTATCAATGAGCAGTTCTTC
>TRBD1|TRBJ1-1|few|TRBV28
CASSLYRGLDTEAFF
TGTGCCAGCAGTCTGTACAGGGGCCTCGACACTGAAGCTTTCTTT